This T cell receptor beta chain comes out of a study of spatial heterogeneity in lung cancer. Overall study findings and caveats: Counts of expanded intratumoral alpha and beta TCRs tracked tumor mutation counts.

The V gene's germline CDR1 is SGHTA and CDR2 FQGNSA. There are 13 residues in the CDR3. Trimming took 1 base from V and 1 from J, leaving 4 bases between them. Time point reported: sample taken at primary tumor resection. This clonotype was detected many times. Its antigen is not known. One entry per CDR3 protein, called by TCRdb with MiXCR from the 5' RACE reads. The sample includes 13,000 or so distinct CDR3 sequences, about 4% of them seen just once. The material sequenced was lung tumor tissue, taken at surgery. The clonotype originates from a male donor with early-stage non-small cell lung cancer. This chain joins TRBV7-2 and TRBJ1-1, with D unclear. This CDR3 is CASSLGQNTEAFF. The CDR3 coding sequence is TGTGCCAGCAGCTTAGGACAGAACACTGAAGCTTTCTTT. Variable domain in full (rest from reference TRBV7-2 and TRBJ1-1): GAGVSQSPSNKVTEKGKDVELRCDPISGHTALYWYRQSLGQGLEFLIYFQGNSAPDKSGLPSDRFSAERTGGSVSTLTIQRTQQEDSAVYLCASSLGQNTEAFFGQGTRLTVV.